This TCR beta chain came from a study of post-analysis software for immune sequencing data. V dropped 2 bases and J dropped 4 bases, with 17 bases sitting between them. The CDR3 is made up of 17 amino acids. Germline V CDR1 and CDR2: MNHEY, SVGAGI. Unique molecular identifiers were present in the TCR beta cDNA libraries. TCRdb ran MiXCR on the PCR reads and lists one entry per CDR3 protein. This sample has under 200,000 distinct CDR3 sequences, with 35% to 40% found just once. The chain employs TRBV6-5 and TRBJ2-2, with D tentatively TRBD2 (7 bases). Specimen: blood, collected after autologous hematopoietic stem cell transplantation. This clonotype originated in a girl aged 10-17 years with multiple sclerosis. The CDR3 DNA reads TGTGCCAGCAGTTACGGGTCTGGGGGGGCGCGCACCGGGGAGCTGTTTTTT. This gives the protein CASSYGSGGARTGELFF.